What follows are 27 T cell receptor beta chains derived from one specimen sequenced in a study of shared clonotypes between healthy human individuals. Sequenced by immunoSEQ multiplex PCR; TCRdb stores in-frame clones only, minus some. Seen here are about 1.1 million clones, roughly 74% observed once, and the top ten hold under 0.6%. Specimen: memory CD4+ T cells from PBMCs. Subset defined: CD45RA-negative fraction. These receptors were taken from a man younger than 35 in good health. Some clones in this sample may be carry-over from other donors' samples.

This CDR3 is CASSFIGGGYTF. Here the CDR3 DNA reads TGTGCCAGCAGTTTTATCGGAGGAGGCTACACCTTC. J is TRBJ1-2 and V is TRBV27; no definite D call. Germline V CDR1 and CDR2: MNHEY, SMNVEV (reference sequence). The germline V and J ends were trimmed by 3 bases and 8 bases, with 10 bases remaining between them. The CDR3 sequence is 12 residues long.

Comment on this clone: This sample includes further DNA sequences coding for the same CDR3. This chain links TRBV20-1 with TRBJ1-2; no clear D gene. The CDR3 length is 9 residues. Trimming removed 5 bases at V and 5 bases at J, with 3 bases between. CDR1 and CDR2 (germline): DFQATT, SNEGSKA (reference sequence). CDR3: CSASYGYTF. Written as DNA, the CDR3 is TGCAGTGCTTCTTATGGCTACACCTTC.

The rearrangement links TRBV6-1 to TRBJ1-2; 10 bases are a match to TRBD1. This CDR3 comprises 15 residues. V was clipped by 4 bases and J by 6 bases; unmatched bases: 8. Germline V gives CDR1 MNHNS, CDR2 SASEGT. CDR3 loop: CASSVDRGRNDGYTF. In nucleotides, the CDR3 is TGTGCCAGCAGTGTCGACAGGGGGCGCAACGATGGCTACACCTTC.

The chain employs TRBV18 and TRBJ2-2, with TRBD1 identical over 8 bases. Germline V gene sequence: CDR1 KGHSH, CDR2 LQKENI. The V gene end was trimmed by 6 bases and the J gene end by 4 bases; junction bases not matched to a gene: 7. The CDR3 length is 15 residues. CDR3 sequence: CASSRSTGGTGELFF. CDR3 nucleotide sequence: TGTGCCAGCTCGCGTTCAACAGGGGGCACCGGGGAGCTGTTTTTT.

The chain employs TRBV11-3 and TRBJ2-7; D perhaps matches TRBD2 (5 bases). Between the trimmed V and J ends, which lost 1 base and 3 bases, there was a span of 13 bases. The CDR3 runs 15 residues. Germline V lookup: CDR1 SGHNT, CDR2 YENEEA. The CDR3 sequence is CASSLAPGRDYEQYF. CDR3 sequence (DNA): TGTGCCAGCAGCTTAGCCCCAGGACGGGACTACGAGCAGTACTTC.

The chain couples TRBV28 to TRBJ2-6; no firm D call. The V gene's germline CDR1 is MDHEN and CDR2 SYDVKM. Trimming removed 10 bases at V and 0 bases at J, with 13 bases between. CDR3 size: 15 residues. The DNA for the CDR3 is TGTGCCACCAACAAACAAAGCTCTGGGGCCAACGTCCTGACTTTC. Protein product: CATNKQSSGANVLTF.

The chain has TRBV19 and TRBJ2-6, with D possibly matching TRBD1 (5 bases). CDR1 is LNHDA, CDR2 SQIVND, per germline (reference sequence). The CDR3 runs 15 residues. Trimming cost V 5 bases and J 2 bases, with 10 bases left between them. For the CDR3, the DNA is TGTGCCAGTAGTCTTGACAGCCCTGGGGCCAACGTCCTGACTTTC. Translating gives CASSLDSPGANVLTF.

This clone has only one observation. The chain links TRBV5-6 to TRBJ2-7; TRBD2 is a possible D gene (6 bases). Germline loops: CDR1 SGHDT, CDR2 YYEEEE. V was shortened by 4 bases and J by 12 bases, with 20 bases between the two germline ends. This CDR3 is built from 13 residues. The CDR3 is CASSHPGGAHPYF. Here the CDR3 DNA reads TGTGCCAGCAGCCACCCTGGCGGGGCTCATCCGTACTTC. Supplemented by reference TRBV5-6 and TRBJ2-7, the full variable domain reads DAGVTQSPTHLIKTRGQQVTLRCSPKSGHDTVSWYQQALGQGPQFIFQYYEEEERQRGNFPDRFSGHQFPNYSSELNVNALLLGDSALYLCASSHPGGAHPYFGPGTRLTVT.

V usage is TRBV6-4 and J usage is TRBJ2-1; no reliable D call. The length of the CDR3 is 14 residues. The V gene lost 7 bases and the J gene lost 0 bases, with 10 bases spanning the gap. CDR1 is MRHNA and CDR2 is SNTAGT in the germline V gene. The CDR3 here is CASNSSRSYNEQFF. CDR3 in DNA: TGTGCCAGCAACAGTTCTCGCTCCTACAATGAGCAGTTCTTC.

The chain has TRBV7-2 and TRBJ2-7; 9 positions match TRBD2. Trimming removed 5 bases from V and 2 bases from J; junction bases left unmatched: 10. Germline CDR1 reads SGHTA; CDR2 reads FQGNSA. The CDR3 length is 16 residues. CDR3 nucleotide sequence: TGTGCCAGCAGCGTGGGTCGAGCGGGAGGCCCCTACGAGCAGTACTTC. It translates to CASSVGRAGGPYEQYF.

V gene TRBV2 combines with J gene TRBJ1-5; TRBD1 aligns across 8 bases. CDR3 size: 13 residues. CDR1 is SNHLY, CDR2 FYNNEI, per germline. V was clipped by 6 bases and J by 6 bases; unmatched bases: 4. The DNA for the CDR3 is TGTGCCAGCAGGGACAGGGAGAGTCAGCCCCAGCATTTT. Translating it yields CASRDRESQPQHF.

The chain is built from TRBV7-9 and TRBJ1-2; TRBD1 aligns across 8 bases. V gave up 5 bases and J gave up 8 bases; unmatched junction bases: 7. The V gene's germline CDR1 is SEHNR and CDR2 FQNEAQ (reference sequence). The CDR3 is made up of 13 amino acids. The CDR3 sequence: CASSPTGAPGYTF. In DNA, the CDR3 is TGTGCCAGCAGCCCGACAGGGGCGCCCGGCTACACCTTC.

The sample holds one count of this clone. The gene calls are TRBV19 and TRBJ1-4; 7 bases match TRBD1. CDR1 is LNHDA, CDR2 SQIVND, per germline (reference sequence). The ends lost 6 bases at V and 6 bases at J; junction bases unmatched: 7. The CDR3 runs 14 residues. The CDR3 coding sequence is TGTGCCAGTAGGAATAGCAGGGGGTATGAAAAACTGTTTTTT. Encoded protein: CASRNSRGYEKLFF.

This clone was seen once. The chain carries TRBV10-2 and TRBJ1-1; TRBD1 agrees at 7 bases. CDR1 WSHSY and CDR2 SAAADI come from the germline V gene. This CDR3 contains 13 residues. The trim removed 6 bases at V and 1 base at J, leaving 2 bases unmatched. The CDR3 is CASRRQGNTEAFF. The CDR3 DNA follows: TGCGCCAGCAGAAGACAGGGGAACACTGAAGCTTTCTTT.

The DNA for the CDR3 is TGTGCCAGCTCACTTAATAAGCGGGAACTCACCGGGGAGCTGTTTTTT. Translating it yields CASSLNKRELTGELFF. V is TRBV18 and J is TRBJ2-2; TRBD2 matches 7 bases. CDR1 KGHSH and CDR2 LQKENI come from the germline V gene. This CDR3 spans 16 amino acids. The J segment lost 4 bases and the V segment lost 4 bases, leaving 9 bases of the junction unmatched.

This chain connects TRBV5-1 to TRBJ1-4; D is possibly TRBD1 (5 bases). Germline V CDR1 and CDR2: SGHRS, YFSETQ. Trimming pared 4 bases from V and 3 bases from J, leaving 16 bases between. This CDR3 has 16 amino acids. The CDR3 bases are TGCGCCAGCAGCCCGGGGGTCCGGTGGGCTAATGAAAAACTGTTTTTT. Encoded protein: CASSPGVRWANEKLFF.

The chain recombines TRBV5-6 with TRBJ2-1; D not certain. From germline, CDR1 is SGHDT and CDR2 YYEEEE. The CDR3 length is 16 residues. Trimming removed 2 bases from V and 0 bases from J, with 12 bases in between. The CDR3 bases are TGTGCCAGCAGCTTTTATGGAGCAAGCTCCTACAATGAGCAGTTCTTC. Its protein is CASSFYGASSYNEQFF.

This clone came up once. This chain connects TRBV4-1 to TRBJ2-7, with a possible D match to TRBD1 (6 bases). Looked up from germline, CDR1 is MGHRA and CDR2 is YSYEKL. The CDR3 has 14 residues. V was pared by 4 bases and J by 3 bases, with 13 bases between. CDR3 sequence: CASSLTDRHYEQYF. DNA for the CDR3: TGCGCCAGCAGCCTTACCGACAGGCACTACGAGCAGTACTTC.

This chain joins TRBV4-3 and TRBJ1-2; D gene unclear. The CDR3 extends over 14 amino acids. The germline CDR1 and CDR2 sequences are LGHNA and YSLEER. V was pared by 4 bases and J by 4 bases, with 13 bases between. CDR3 bases: TGCGCCAGCAGCCGAACATCGAATCTCTATGGCTACACCTTC. Translation gives CASSRTSNLYGYTF.

V usage is TRBV11-2 and J usage is TRBJ2-2; 8 bases map to TRBD2. Germline CDR1 reads SGHAT; CDR2 reads FQNNGV. CDR3 length: 16 residues. V was pared by 3 bases and J by 1 base, with 4 bases of the junction left unmatched. The CDR3 spells CASSLLAGLNTGELFF. CDR3 coding DNA: TGTGCCAGCAGCTTGTTAGCGGGACTGAACACCGGGGAGCTGTTTTTT. Complete variable domain (other parts from reference TRBV11-2 and TRBJ2-2): EAGVAQSPRYKIIEKRQSVAFWCNPISGHATLYWYQQILGQGPKLLIQFQNNGVVDDSQLPKDRFSAERLKGVDSTLKIQPAKLEDSAVYLCASSLLAGLNTGELFFGEGSRLTVL.

The genes are TRBV4-2 and TRBJ1-1; D remains unclear. Germline V gene lookup returns CDR1 LGHNA and CDR2 YNFKEQ. The CDR3 totals 13 residues. The ends were cut back, 3 bases at V and 10 bases at J, with 15 bases in the middle. In nucleotides, the CDR3 is TGTGCCAGCAGCCATGAGCGTCTCCGGAGAGCTTTCTTT. This gives the protein CASSHERLRRAFF.

The V call is TRBV10-2, the J call TRBJ2-7; 7 positions match TRBD2. The CDR3 contains 13 residues. The germline V gene has CDR1 WSHSY and CDR2 SAAADI. After removal of 10 bases from V and 0 bases from J, the junction contained 6 bases not matched to a gene. The CDR3 loop is CATRDYSSYEQYF. CDR3 in DNA: TGCGCCACTCGGGACTACAGCTCCTACGAGCAGTACTTC.

This clone was detected many times. The chain is built from TRBV5-1 and TRBJ1-1; the D gene is possibly TRBD1 (6 bases). This CDR3 region has 15 residues. Trimming pared 0 bases from V and 4 bases from J, leaving 13 bases between. The germline CDR1 and CDR2 sequences are SGHRS and YFSETQ. CDR3 nucleotides: TGCGCCAGCAGCTTGGGCTGGGGGCAAGGCACTGAAGCTTTCTTT. Translated, it gives CASSLGWGQGTEAFF.

The chain joins TRBV2 to TRBJ2-1; 9 bases agree with TRBD2. The J segment lost 6 bases and the V segment lost 6 bases, leaving 3 bases of the junction unmatched. Germline values: CDR1 SNHLY, CDR2 FYNNEI. The CDR3 spans 13 residues. CDR3 coding DNA: TGTGCCAGCAGACTAGCGGGCCTCAATGAGCAGTTCTTC. Its translation is CASRLAGLNEQFF.

On this clone: The sample carries other DNA sequences with the same CDR3. The chain joins TRBV6-6 to TRBJ1-2, with 8 positions matching TRBD1. The CDR3 has 15 amino acids. Trimming took 0 bases from V and 2 from J; bases not matched to a gene: 2. CDR1 and CDR2 (germline): MNHNY, SVGAGI (reference sequence). The CDR3 is CASSYSQGANYGYTF. The CDR3 nucleotides read TGTGCCAGCAGTTACTCGCAGGGGGCCAACTATGGCTACACCTTC.

This chain links TRBV5-1 with TRBJ1-4; 10 bases fit TRBD1. The CDR3 is made up of 16 amino acids. The ends lost 3 bases at V and 6 bases at J; junction bases unmatched: 8. From germline, CDR1 is SGHRS and CDR2 YFSETQ. CDR3 loop: CASSSDRGPGDEKLFF. The CDR3 DNA is TGCGCCAGCAGCTCCGACAGGGGGCCAGGGGATGAAAAACTGTTTTTT.

This clone was seen a handful of times. This chain joins TRBV11-2 and TRBJ2-5, with D possibly matching TRBD1 (6 bases). Per germline, CDR1 SGHAT and CDR2 FQNNGV. The ends were cut back, 1 base at V and 1 base at J, with 10 bases in the middle. This CDR3 region has 15 residues. CDR3 coding DNA: TGTGCCAGCAGCTTAGTGGTGGGGGCCCAAGAGACCCAGTACTTC. Its protein is CASSLVVGAQETQYF.